Sequencing of this TCR beta chain was carried out in a study of blood T cell repertoires in COVID-19. Study-level background: Donors in the United States, Italy and Spain gave samples during acute or convalescent COVID-19. PBMCs, B-cell-depleted T cells, or T cells provided the cDNA or gDNA that made up the material.

Original processing notes: Nucleated cell counts were estimated from reference gene primer amplification. The repertoire was sequenced with immunoSEQ multiplex PCR; TCRdb's copy has only in-frame clones and lacks some. V and J calls and clone size are given by that table; D and trimming were obtained from the DNA. The profile shows 200,000 or so clones, just over 85% of them singletons. This CDR3 spans 14 amino acids. Deletions cut 4 bases from V and 11 bases from J, with 17 bases between. CDR1 is MNHEY, CDR2 SMNVEV, per germline (reference sequence). The TCR comes from a man aged 45-65 years with acute or convalescent COVID-19. The rearrangement uses TRBV27 and TRBJ1-4; D may be TRBD1 (6 bases). Source material: peripheral blood. In DNA, the CDR3 is TGTGCCAGCAGTTCCGAGTTGGGGGCGAATAAACTGTTTTTT. It translates to CASSSELGANKLFF.